The text below deals with one T cell receptor beta chain. These data belong to a study of blood T cell repertoires in COVID-19. Produced via immunoSEQ multiplex PCR; TCRdb's table is partial and in-frame only. The sample carries around 190,000 clones, roughly 80% recorded once. The V gene end was trimmed by 4 bases and the J gene end by 6 bases; junction bases not matched to a gene: 13. CDR3 size: 17 residues. CDR1 LNHDA and CDR2 SQIVND come from the germline V gene (reference sequence). This clonotype originated in a woman aged 70-85 years with COVID-19, enrolled during active disease. The chain carries TRBV19 and TRBJ2-3, with 10 bases matching TRBD2. The sample taken for sequencing was peripheral blood. The CDR3 nucleotides are TGTGCCAGTAGTACTACTTTTACTAGCGGGAACAAGGATACGCAGTATTTT. The encoded protein is CASSTTFTSGNKDTQYF. The entire variable domain, with the rest obtained from reference TRBV19 and TRBJ2-3, is as follows: DGGITQSPKYLFRKEGQNVTLSCEQNLNHDAMYWYRQDPGQGLRLIYYSQIVNDFQKGDIAEGYSVSREKKESFPLTVTSAQKNPTAFYLCASSTTFTSGNKDTQYFGPGTRLTVL.